This passage covers 7 T cell receptor beta chains from one sample sequenced in a study of T cell repertoires in cytomegalovirus infection (dated by TCRdb to between 2019 and 2020). The treatment or condition label, as the study defines it: in vitro stimulation with specific CMV peptide epitopes to enrich CMV-specific T cells. The sequencer listed for this sample is Illumina HiSeq 1500. TCRdb reprocessing: public reads trimmed at Q25 with fastp, clones called with MiXCR, in-frame beta chains kept. For every CDR3 protein sequence, its rows merge into one entry that carries the most common genes and DNA. The sample contains approximately 730,000 distinct CDR3 sequences, roughly 29% of them found a single time. The top ten clonotypes cover 13% of the sample. What these receptors recognize is not known. Here the sequenced sample was cultured CD8+ T cells from PBMCs, taken from culture after CMV antigen stimulation. These receptors came from a human donor in good health (CMV status not recorded). Some clones in this sample may be carry-over from other donors' samples.

The gene calls are TRBV29-1 and TRBJ2-3; 9 bases line up with TRBD2. This CDR3 contains 15 residues. V gave up 0 bases and J gave up 2 bases; unmatched junction bases: 3. Germline CDR1 is SQVTM and CDR2 is ANQGSEA. This chain's CDR3 is CSVEDPSGATDTQYF. The CDR3 DNA reads TGCAGCGTTGAAGATCCTAGCGGGGCCACAGATACGCAGTATTTT.

The rearrangement links TRBV19 to TRBJ2-2; D possibly corresponds to TRBD1 (6 bases). CDR3 size: 14 residues. Deletions cut 4 bases from V and 4 bases from J, with 10 bases between. The V gene's germline CDR1 is LNHDA and CDR2 SQIVND (reference sequence). CDR3 loop: CASSTGVGTGELFF. The DNA for the CDR3 is TGTGCCAGTAGTACAGGGGTCGGCACCGGGGAGCTGTTTTTT.

In this sample, this clonotype turned up a few times. The gene calls are TRBV7-6 and TRBJ1-1, with 8 positions matching TRBD1. Germline-derived CDR1 and CDR2 are SGHVS and FNYEAQ. Trimming cost V 5 bases and J 6 bases; bases outside gene matches: 14. This CDR3 region has 16 residues. CDR3 in DNA: TGTGCCAGCAGCCCAGACCCAGGACAGGGTAGTTCTGAAGCTTTCTTT. It codes for CASSPDPGQGSSEAFF. The full variable domain, completed using reference TRBV7-6 and TRBJ1-1, is GAGVSQSPRYKVTKRGQDVALRCDPISGHVSLYWYRQALGQGPEFLTYFNYEAQQDKSGLPNDRFSAERPEGSISTLTIQRTEQRDSAMYRCASSPDPGQGSSEAFFGQGTRLTVV.

The chain links TRBV5-6 to TRBJ2-7, with 8 bases fitting TRBD1. This CDR3 region has 14 residues. The ends lost 4 bases at V and 4 bases at J; junction bases unmatched: 7. CDR1 is SGHDT, CDR2 YYEEEE, per germline. The CDR3 sequence: CASSGRQGIYEQYF. The CDR3 nucleotides read TGTGCCAGCAGCGGACGACAGGGGATATACGAGCAGTACTTC.

This chain connects TRBV6-1 to TRBJ1-2; 7 bases are a match to TRBD1. Germline V gene sequence: CDR1 MNHNS, CDR2 SASEGT. This CDR3 spans 13 amino acids. With 11 bases clipped from V and 6 bases from J, the junction kept 12 bases outside the gene matches. Here the CDR3 reads CAAPPGQGDGYTF. CDR3 sequence (DNA): TGTGCCGCCCCCCCGGGTCAGGGGGATGGCTACACCTTC.

The chain employs TRBV4-3 and TRBJ2-2; D gene ambiguous. The germline V gene encodes CDR1 LGHNA and CDR2 YSLEER. V lost 7 bases and J lost 1, with 7 bases in between. CDR3 size: 13 residues. CDR3: CASTKENTGELFF. The CDR3 bases are TGCGCCAGCACCAAGGAGAACACCGGGGAGCTGTTTTTT.

This clonotype was detected only a few times. The genes are TRBV5-8 and TRBJ1-1; TRBD1 is a possible D gene (5 bases). V gave up 9 bases and J gave up 12 bases, with 18 bases separating them. Germline CDR1 reads SGHTS; CDR2 reads YDEGEE. This CDR3 comprises 11 residues. As DNA, the CDR3 is TGTGCCACCCGAGCGGCAGGGAGACCTTTCTTT. Encoded protein: CATRAAGRPFF.